This TCR beta chain is drawn from a study of cytomegalovirus exposure and HLA in healthy donors. The study's findings and limits: Several of the most significant clusters appeared linked to common viral pathogens, based on a later analysis. Altogether, some 170 TCR beta chains were recorded as cytomegalovirus-associated.

The PCR contained 60 Vbeta and 13 Jbeta primers. Measured with immunoSEQ multiplex PCR; TCRdb has only the in-frame clones, and not every one. The data show around 100,000 clones, approximately 79% seen once. The CDR3 runs 16 residues. CDR1 and CDR2 from the germline V gene are SGHRS and YFSETQ. Trimming cost V 2 bases and J 4 bases, with 18 bases left between them. There are a few counts of this clone. Its antigen is unidentified. Healthy bone marrow donors made up the cohort. The chain links TRBV5-1 to TRBJ1-1; tentative D call: TRBD1 (6 bases). Specimen: PBMCs. The clonotype was recovered from a middle-aged man in good health and CMV-seropositive. CDR3 amino acids: CASSFYTGYESTEAFF. In DNA, the CDR3 is TGCGCCAGCAGCTTTTACACAGGGTATGAGAGCACTGAAGCTTTCTTT. The full variable domain, in which reference TRBV5-1 and TRBJ1-1 provide the parts outside the CDR3, is KAGVTQTPRYLIKTRGQQVTLSCSPISGHRSVSWYQQTPGQGLQFLFEYFSETQRNKGNFPGRFSGRQFSNSRSEMNVSTLELGDSALYLCASSFYTGYESTEAFFGQGTRLTVV.